Shown below are 23 T cell receptor beta chains from a single sample sequenced in a study of cytomegalovirus exposure and HLA in healthy donors (dated by TCRdb to the late 2010s). The library was obtained by the immunoSEQ multiplex PCR assay. For the multiplex PCR, a mixture combining 60 forward primers for TCR Vbeta segments and 13 reverse primers for TCR Jbeta segments was used. Imported from immuneACCESS, the table was reduced by TCRdb to in-frame sequences with V and J called. These copies leave out some clones; in studies compared against another copy, an unresolved V gene accounts for under half, and the cause of the remainder is not known. The sample records under 200,000 clones, 80% of which are singletons. About 6.3% of the sample comes from the top ten. Source material: PBMCs. These TCRs come from a male donor in good health and CMV-seropositive.

This clone was seen a single time. V and J are TRBV5-1 and TRBJ2-2, with D unresolved. Trimming left V 6 bases short and J 3 bases short, with 3 bases between. This CDR3 is built from 11 residues. Germline V gene sequence: CDR1 SGHRS, CDR2 YFSETQ. CDR3 DNA sequence: TGCGCCAGCACTTACACCGGGGAGCTGTTTTTT. This translates into CASTYTGELFF. Based on the CDR3 plus reference TRBV5-1 and TRBJ2-2, the full variable domain is KAGVTQTPRYLIKTRGQQVTLSCSPISGHRSVSWYQQTPGQGLQFLFEYFSETQRNKGNFPGRFSGRQFSNSRSEMNVSTLELGDSALYLCASTYTGELFFGEGSRLTVL.

The gene calls are TRBV21-1 and TRBJ2-1; no DNA check was done on the table's D call, TRBD2. TRBV21-1 is noted as a pseudogene. This CDR3 region has 22 residues. CDR3 nucleotides: TGTGCCAGCACAAAGAGTAATTCGCAAACAACGCCGGGTCCCGGCTCCTACAATGAGCAGTTCTTC. This encodes CASTKSNSQTTPGPGSYNEQFF.

V and J are TRBV2 and TRBJ1-4, with 9 nucleotides matching TRBD1. The CDR3 runs 13 residues. Germline V gives CDR1 SNHLY, CDR2 FYNNEI. Trimming removed 8 bases from V and 11 bases from J; junction bases left unmatched: 9. The CDR3 sequence: CASGPGQGRKLFF. The CDR3 coding sequence is TGTGCCAGCGGGCCGGGACAGGGACGCAAACTGTTTTTT.

The V gene is TRBV11-2, the J gene TRBJ2-7; D is perhaps TRBD1 (6 bases). V lost 1 base and J 3 bases, leaving 16 bases between the germline ends. Per germline, CDR1 SGHAT and CDR2 FQNNGV. The CDR3 covers 16 residues. Here the CDR3 DNA reads TGTGCCAGCAGCTTAGGACTAATTGGCAGGGGCTACGAGCAGTACTTC. It codes for CASSLGLIGRGYEQYF.

CDR3 residues: CASSIPGQYEQYF. The CDR3 DNA follows: TGTGCCAGTAGTATCCCCGGACAGTACGAGCAGTACTTC. This rearrangement joins TRBV19 to TRBJ2-7, with a tentative D call TRBD1 (6 bases). The CDR3 has 13 amino acids. Deletions cut 3 bases from V and 4 bases from J, with 10 bases between. The V gene's germline CDR1 is LNHDA and CDR2 SQIVND (reference sequence).

The chain couples TRBV7-9 to TRBJ1-3, with no clear D. The CDR3 totals 12 residues. V was pared by 7 bases and J by 1 base, with 5 bases between. From germline, CDR1 is SEHNR and CDR2 FQNEAQ (reference sequence). In DNA form, the CDR3 reads TGTGCCAGCACCCGGTCTGGAAACACCATATATTTT. This codes for CASTRSGNTIYF.

The gene calls are TRBV19 and TRBJ2-1; 8 bases line up with TRBD2. This CDR3 has 14 residues. Unmatched junction bases numbered 15, after V lost 9 bases and J lost 11 bases. Germline V CDR1 and CDR2: LNHDA, SQIVND (reference sequence). The CDR3 loop is CASRPLHGRDKQFF. The CDR3 region has the DNA TGTGCCAGCCGCCCGTTGCACGGGAGGGACAAGCAGTTCTTC.

This clone has only one observation. The chain carries TRBV18 and TRBJ2-1; 8 bases map to TRBD2. V lost 2 bases and J lost 4; bases outside the gene matches: 10. This CDR3 region has 17 residues. The germline gives CDR1 KGHSH, CDR2 LQKENI. CDR3: CASSPNSGTSLYNEQFF. DNA for the CDR3: TGTGCCAGCTCACCAAACTCCGGGACTAGTCTTTACAATGAGCAGTTCTTC.

This rearrangement joins TRBV15 to TRBJ2-1; 10 bases are a match to TRBD1. Germline CDR1 LNHNV, CDR2 YYDKDF (reference sequence). This CDR3 comprises 15 residues. Trimming took 2 bases from V and 9 from J; bases not matched to a gene: 7. The DNA of the CDR3 is TGTGCCACCAGCAGACCGGACAGGGGGAATCGTGAGCAGTTCTTC. This codes for CATSRPDRGNREQFF.

The chain links TRBV28 to TRBJ1-2; D gene ambiguous. The CDR3 consists of 13 residues. With 8 bases removed from V and 8 bases from J, the gap between germline ends came to 18 bases. CDR1 MDHEN and CDR2 SYDVKM come from the germline V gene. The CDR3: CASSDGVGRGYTF. The CDR3 DNA sequence: TGTGCCAGCTCGGACGGGGTCGGTCGGGGCTACACCTTC.

The chain links TRBV5-1 to TRBJ1-1; no clear D gene. The CDR3 loop spans 14 amino acids. Trimming cost V 3 bases and J 1 base, with 10 bases left between them. Germline-derived CDR1 and CDR2 are SGHRS and YFSETQ. DNA for the CDR3: TGCGCCAGCAGCTCTAACAGTAAGAACACTGAAGCTTTCTTT. Encoded protein: CASSSNSKNTEAFF.

J is TRBJ1-1 and V is TRBV21-1; no check of the table's D call, TRBD1, against the DNA was made. TRBV21-1 represents a pseudogene. This CDR3 comprises 16 residues. CDR3 loop: CASSKALGTVNTEAFF. The CDR3 nucleotides are TGTGCCAGCAGCAAAGCATTAGGGACAGTGAACACTGAAGCTTTCTTT.

As concerns this clone: At one end, the junction sequence differs from germline, possibly due to a read error. The chain recombines TRBV7-9 with TRBJ1-2; 8 bases align to TRBD1. CDR1 and CDR2 from the germline V gene are SEHNR and FQNEAQ (reference sequence). CDR3 length: 18 amino acids. As DNA, the CDR3 is TGTTCCAGCAGCTTAGCGTCTGAGCGGACAGGGCCTAACTATGGCTACACCTTC. It specifies CSSSLASERTGPNYGYTF. Variable domain in full (rest from reference TRBV7-9 and TRBJ1-2): DTGVSQNPRHKITKRGQNVTFRCDPISEHNRLYWYRQTLGQGPEFLTYFQNEAQLEKSRLLSDRFSAERPKGSFSTLEIQRTEQGDSAMYLCSSSLASERTGPNYGYTFGSGTRLTVV.

V and J are TRBV4-1 and TRBJ2-2, with D tentatively TRBD1 (6 bases). The CDR3 covers 15 residues. V was shortened by 3 bases and J by 0 bases, with 8 bases between the two germline ends. Germline-derived CDR1 and CDR2 are MGHRA and YSYEKL. CDR3 sequence: CASSQGAANTGELFF. DNA of the CDR3: TGCGCCAGCAGCCAGGGGGCAGCGAACACCGGGGAGCTGTTTTTT.

The chain combines TRBV19 with TRBJ1-1; tentative D call: TRBD1 (5 bases). From germline, CDR1 is LNHDA and CDR2 SQIVND (reference sequence). This CDR3 contains 13 residues. V shed 5 bases and J shed 1 base, with 8 bases lying between them. The CDR3 DNA reads TGTGCCAGTAGTGTGACAGAGAACACTGAAGCTTTCTTT. Amino acid sequence: CASSVTENTEAFF. The whole variable domain, remainder taken from reference TRBV19 and TRBJ1-1, is DGGITQSPKYLFRKEGQNVTLSCEQNLNHDAMYWYRQDPGQGLRLIYYSQIVNDFQKGDIAEGYSVSREKKESFPLTVTSAQKNPTAFYLCASSVTENTEAFFGQGTRLTVV.

This clone was counted a single time. The chain links TRBV19 to TRBJ1-5; possibly TRBD1 for D (5 bases). The CDR3 is 12 amino acids. Germline CDR1 and CDR2: LNHDA and SQIVND (reference sequence). The CDR3 protein is CASRGSNQPQHF. The CDR3 coding sequence is TGTGCTTCCCGGGGGTCCAATCAGCCCCAGCATTTT.

V gene TRBV2 combines with J gene TRBJ2-7; 9 positions agree with TRBD2. V gave up 6 bases and J gave up 4 bases; unmatched junction bases: 7. The CDR3 covers 14 residues. The germline CDR1 and CDR2 sequences are SNHLY and FYNNEI. The CDR3 reads CASRVPAGGYEQYF. The CDR3 bases are TGTGCCAGCAGAGTTCCCGCGGGGGGGTACGAGCAGTACTTC.

The chain uses TRBV9 and TRBJ1-2, with TRBD1 matching 7 bases. The CDR3 has 14 amino acids. The V and J ends lost 5 bases and 3 bases, in that order; junction bases with no gene match: 7. CDR1 and CDR2 from the germline V gene are SGDLS and YYNGEE. This CDR3 is CASRGTGADYGYTF. CDR3 coding DNA: TGTGCCAGCAGGGGAACAGGGGCGGACTATGGCTACACCTTC.

This chain connects TRBV18 to TRBJ2-7; a possible D gene is TRBD1 (5 bases). Germline assignment: CDR1 KGHSH and CDR2 LQKENI. The CDR3 covers 14 residues. The V end lost 0 bases, the J end lost 1 base, and 7 bases lay between the germline ends. The CDR3 here is CASSPPDSSYEQYF. The CDR3 DNA follows: TGTGCCAGCTCACCACCCGACAGTTCCTACGAGCAGTACTTC.

Comment on this clone: Compared with germline, one end of the junction differs, possibly owing to a read error. The chain joins TRBV7-9 to TRBJ1-5, with 7 bases that match TRBD1. CDR3 length: 13 residues. The germline CDR1 and CDR2 sequences are SEHNR and FQNEAQ (reference sequence). The CDR3: CASSGDSPEPQHF. CDR3 nucleotides: TGTGCCAGCAGCGGGGACAGCCCAGAGCCCCAACATTTT. Supplemented by reference TRBV7-9 and TRBJ1-5, the full variable domain reads DTGVSQNPRHKITKRGQNVTFRCDPISEHNRLYWYRQTLGQGPEFLTYFQNEAQLEKSRLLSDRFSAERPKGSFSTLEIQRTEQGDSAMYLCASSGDSPEPQHFGDGTRLSIL.

Details on this clone: Other DNA sequences of this sample code for an identical CDR3. This chain links TRBV11-2 with TRBJ2-7, with 7 bases that match TRBD2. From germline, CDR1 is SGHAT and CDR2 FQNNGV. The CDR3 spans 15 residues. The V and J ends lost 1 base and 4 bases, in that order; junction bases with no gene match: 7. The CDR3 region has the DNA TGTGCCAGCAGCTTAGTGGGACTACCTCGATACGAGCAGTACTTC. This translates into CASSLVGLPRYEQYF. The full variable domain, completed using reference TRBV11-2 and TRBJ2-7, is EAGVAQSPRYKIIEKRQSVAFWCNPISGHATLYWYQQILGQGPKLLIQFQNNGVVDDSQLPKDRFSAERLKGVDSTLKIQPAKLEDSAVYLCASSLVGLPRYEQYFGPGTRLTVT.

The J gene is TRBJ2-1, the V gene TRBV27; the match to TRBD2 covers 9 bases. Germline V gives CDR1 MNHEY, CDR2 SMNVEV (reference sequence). The J segment lost 9 bases and the V segment lost 3 bases, leaving 12 bases of the junction unmatched. This CDR3 spans 16 amino acids. The CDR3 sequence is CASSFGLAGPQSEQFF. CDR3 bases: TGTGCCAGCAGTTTTGGGCTAGCGGGACCGCAAAGTGAGCAGTTCTTC.

The CDR3 region is CASSPGGGWGEETQYF. Here the CDR3 DNA reads TGTGCCAGTAGCCCCGGGGGAGGTTGGGGGGAAGAGACCCAGTACTTC. This chain links TRBV19 with TRBJ2-5; maybe TRBD2 (6 bases). Trimming left V 6 bases short and J 3 bases short, with 20 bases between. Germline loops: CDR1 LNHDA, CDR2 SQIVND (reference sequence). The CDR3 has 16 amino acids.